The sequence of this T cell receptor (beta chain) was determined in a study of OX40 agonist ivuxolimab in advanced cancers. Study background: Each dose-escalation patient presented with hepatocellular carcinoma, melanoma, renal cell or head and neck cancer. Overall study results and limits: More expanded clones were seen, on average, in CD8+ T cells than in CD4+. At 0.1 to 3.0 mg/kg, clonal expansion of CD4+ and CD8+ blood T cells had occurred by week 6.

This clone was detected a few times. What it recognizes is unknown. Measured with immunoSEQ multiplex PCR; TCRdb has only the in-frame clones, and not every one. The sample includes about 120,000 clones, around 93% of them seen just once. The germline V and J ends were trimmed by 5 bases and 4 bases, with 14 bases remaining between them. CDR1 and CDR2 from the germline V gene are SSHAT and FNYEAQ (reference sequence). This CDR3 has 15 residues. This chain connects TRBV7-7 to TRBJ2-2; D perhaps matches TRBD2 (6 bases). The sequenced sample was CD4+ or CD8+ T cells sorted from blood, obtained in a trial of the OX40 agonist ivuxolimab. This receptor was taken from an adult with an advanced solid tumor such as melanoma, head and neck, liver or kidney cancer. CDR3 in amino acids: CASSPRVGGTGELFF. In DNA form, the CDR3 reads TGTGCCAGCAGCCCAAGGGTCGGGGGCACCGGGGAGCTGTTTTTT.